This TCR beta chain appears in the sequencing data of a study of T cells in Graves' hyperthyroidism and ophthalmopathy. On the study more broadly: Peripheral blood was secured at the point of initial diagnosis, before any treatment.

Newly diagnosed patients aged 18 to 65 had hyperthyroidism of under 2 months' duration. Clinicians diagnosed patients from clinical symptoms, serum thyroxine and TRAb, thyroid ultrasound and orbital computed tomography. Fresh 10 ml peripheral blood yielded PBMCs. Regions amplified from RNA transcripts were the TCR beta CDR3 regions. First-round RT-PCR of the TCR CDR3 relied on the HTBI primer set. One entry per CDR3 protein results from TCRdb running MiXCR on the multiplex PCR reads. The repertoire consists of over 700,000 distinct CDR3 sequences, with around 39% occurring once and the leading ten covering around 10%. This clonotype has ten or more counts. V was trimmed by 5 bases and J by 1 base, leaving 9 bases between them. Germline loops: CDR1 SGHTA, CDR2 FQGNSA. The CDR3 length is 13 residues.

The sample was blood. The sequence derives from a man aged 18 to 30 with Graves' hyperthyroidism. The chain recombines TRBV7-2 with TRBJ2-7; D uncertain. CDR3 bases: TGTGCCAGCAGCGCCGAGGCATCCTACGAGCAGTACTTC. Amino acid sequence: CASSAEASYEQYF.